The sample holds one count of the clone carrying this T cell receptor beta chain. These data belong to a study of blood T cell repertoires in COVID-19. Background on the study: In each case, the material was cDNA or gDNA derived from T cells, B-cell-depleted T cells, or PBMCs.

Per germline, CDR1 SNHLY and CDR2 FYNNEI. The V and J ends lost 0 bases and 1 base respectively, with 14 bases between them. This CDR3 spans 17 amino acids. TCRdb's copy holds only in-frame clones and misses some; the assay was immunoSEQ multiplex PCR. The data hold about 270,000 clones, with 86% observed a single time. V is TRBV2 and J is TRBJ2-3, with TRBD2 as a possible D gene (5 bases). The receptor was derived from a woman in her twenties or thirties with COVID-19, enrolled during active disease. The sequenced sample consisted of peripheral blood. CDR3 sequence reads: CASSEALRGLGTDTQYF. The CDR3 DNA follows: TGTGCCAGCAGTGAAGCTCTCCGAGGGCTGGGCACAGATACGCAGTATTTT.